Given below is one T cell receptor beta chain in context. Antigen unknown. This sample stems from a study of T cell responses to AZD1222 COVID-19 vaccine. General study points: Seropositivity was recorded at baseline in only 6 or 7 AZD1222 recipients.

Sequencing was performed with immunoSEQ multiplex PCR; in TCRdb, only in-frame clones are kept and a portion is missing. Here the sample spans about 99,000 clones, 87% being singletons. The clonotype comes from an adult in good health. Here the sequenced sample was peripheral blood, taken on day 0 of AZD1222 vaccination.

The CDR3 DNA sequence: TGTGCCAGCAGCTTATCCCGAGGGGCGGACAATGAGCAGTTCTTC. Translating it yields CASSLSRGADNEQFF. The chain is built from TRBV7-8 and TRBJ2-1, with D perhaps assigned TRBD1 or TRBD2 (5 bases each). V was shortened by 2 bases and J by 5 bases, with 13 bases between the two germline ends. CDR1 and CDR2 from the germline V gene are SGHVS and FQNEAQ. CDR3 length equals 15 residues.